This TCR beta chain comes out of a study of T cell repertoires in cytomegalovirus infection. As for the study in general: Signatures in public TCR beta sequences pointed to both CMV infection and matching HLA type.

Concerning this clonotype itself: As yet, its antigen is unknown.

Broader study findings: Pooled public TCR beta family frequency picked out CMV carriers with the relevant HLA. The response measured ex vivo was dominated by TCR beta clonotypes (HLA-C-restricted and CMV-specific).

One entry per CDR3 protein results from TCRdb running MiXCR on the reads. The data contain just over 450,000 distinct CDR3 sequences, roughly 43% of them singletons. The CDR3 runs to 19 residues. Per germline, CDR1 MNHNY and CDR2 SVGAGI (reference sequence). V shed 5 bases and J 4 bases; nucleotides not matched to a gene: 17. The input for sequencing was cultured PBMCs, taken from culture after CMV antigen stimulation. This TCR was recovered from a human donor in good health (CMV status not recorded). Some clones in this sample may be carry-over from other donors' samples. This rearrangement joins TRBV6-6 to TRBJ1-2, with TRBD1 identical over 12 bases. CDR3 amino acids: CASSPRPQGQGALSYGYTF. The CDR3 bases are TGTGCCAGCAGTCCCCGACCCCAGGGACAGGGGGCTTTGAGCTATGGCTACACCTTC.